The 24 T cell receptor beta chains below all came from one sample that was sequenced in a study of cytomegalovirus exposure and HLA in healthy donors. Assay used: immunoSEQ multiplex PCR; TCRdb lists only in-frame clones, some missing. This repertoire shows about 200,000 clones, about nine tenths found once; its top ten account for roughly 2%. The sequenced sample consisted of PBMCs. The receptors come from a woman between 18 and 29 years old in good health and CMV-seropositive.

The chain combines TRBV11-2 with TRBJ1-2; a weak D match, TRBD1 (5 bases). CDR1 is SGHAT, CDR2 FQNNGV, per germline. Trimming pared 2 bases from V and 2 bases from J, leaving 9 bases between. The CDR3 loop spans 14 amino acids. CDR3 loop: CASSLSGENYGYTF. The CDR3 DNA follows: TGTGCCAGCAGCTTATCGGGGGAGAACTATGGCTACACCTTC.

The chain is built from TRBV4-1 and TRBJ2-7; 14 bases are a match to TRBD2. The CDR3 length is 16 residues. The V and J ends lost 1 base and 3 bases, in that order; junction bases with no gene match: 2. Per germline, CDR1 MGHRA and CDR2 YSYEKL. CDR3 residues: CASSQVGTSGGYEQYF. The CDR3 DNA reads TGCGCCAGCAGCCAAGTGGGGACTAGCGGGGGCTACGAGCAGTACTTC.

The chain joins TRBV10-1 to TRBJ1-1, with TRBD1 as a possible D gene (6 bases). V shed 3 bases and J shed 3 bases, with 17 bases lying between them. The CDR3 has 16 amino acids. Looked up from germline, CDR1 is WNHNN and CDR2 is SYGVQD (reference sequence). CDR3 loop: CASSDARWKGDTEAFF. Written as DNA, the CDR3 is TGCGCCAGCAGTGATGCCCGGTGGAAGGGGGACACTGAAGCTTTCTTT.

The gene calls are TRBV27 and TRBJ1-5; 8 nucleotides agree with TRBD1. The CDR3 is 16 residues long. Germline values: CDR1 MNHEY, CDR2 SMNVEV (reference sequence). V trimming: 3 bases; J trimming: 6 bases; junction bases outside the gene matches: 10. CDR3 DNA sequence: TGTGCCAGCAGTTTCATGGCAGGGGGCTTAGGTCAGCCCCAGCATTTT. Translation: CASSFMAGGLGQPQHF.

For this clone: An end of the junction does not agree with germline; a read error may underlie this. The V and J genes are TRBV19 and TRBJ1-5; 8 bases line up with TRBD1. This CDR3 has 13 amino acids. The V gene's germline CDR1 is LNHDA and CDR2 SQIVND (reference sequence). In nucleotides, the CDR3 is TGCGGTACAGGGGGTCGTGGCAATCAGCCCCAGCATTTT. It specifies CGTGGRGNQPQHF.

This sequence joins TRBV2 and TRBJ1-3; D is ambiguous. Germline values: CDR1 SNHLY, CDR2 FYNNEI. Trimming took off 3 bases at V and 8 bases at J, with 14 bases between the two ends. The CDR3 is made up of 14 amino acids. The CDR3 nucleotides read TGTGCCAGCAGTGATGACGCTCCCAGCGACACCATATATTTT. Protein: CASSDDAPSDTIYF.

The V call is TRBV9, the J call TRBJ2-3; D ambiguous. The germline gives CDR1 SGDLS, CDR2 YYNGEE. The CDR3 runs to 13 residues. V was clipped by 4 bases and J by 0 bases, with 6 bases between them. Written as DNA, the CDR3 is TGTGCCAGCAGCCTTGTTAGCACAGATACGCAGTATTTT. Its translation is CASSLVSTDTQYF. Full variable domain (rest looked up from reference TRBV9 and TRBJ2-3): DSGVTQTPKHLITATGQRVTLRCSPRSGDLSVYWYQQSLDQGLQFLIQYYNGEERAKGNILERFSAQQFPDLHSELNLSSLELGDSALYFCASSLVSTDTQYFGPGTRLTVL.

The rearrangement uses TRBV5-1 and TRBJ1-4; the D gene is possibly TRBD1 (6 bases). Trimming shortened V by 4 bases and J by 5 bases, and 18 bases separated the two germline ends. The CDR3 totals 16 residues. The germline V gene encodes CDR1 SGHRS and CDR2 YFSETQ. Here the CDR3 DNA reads TGCGCCAGCAGCCCCTGGACAGCTTCACAGAATGAAAAACTGTTTTTT. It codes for CASSPWTASQNEKLFF.

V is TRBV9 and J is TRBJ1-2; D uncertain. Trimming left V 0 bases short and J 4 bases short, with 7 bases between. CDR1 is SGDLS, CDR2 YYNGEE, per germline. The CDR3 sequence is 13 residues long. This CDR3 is CASSVDLIYGYTF. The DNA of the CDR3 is TGTGCCAGCAGCGTAGACCTAATCTATGGCTACACCTTC.

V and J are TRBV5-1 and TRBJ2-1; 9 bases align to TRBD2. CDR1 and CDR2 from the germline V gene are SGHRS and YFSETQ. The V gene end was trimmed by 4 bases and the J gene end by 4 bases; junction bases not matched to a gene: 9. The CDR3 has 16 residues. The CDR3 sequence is CASSTLPGLAYNEQFF. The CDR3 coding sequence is TGCGCCAGCAGCACCCTACCGGGACTAGCATACAATGAGCAGTTCTTC.

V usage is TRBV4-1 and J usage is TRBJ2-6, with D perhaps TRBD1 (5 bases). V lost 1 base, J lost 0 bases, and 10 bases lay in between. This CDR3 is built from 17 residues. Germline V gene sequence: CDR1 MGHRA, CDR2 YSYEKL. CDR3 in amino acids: CASSQGRASSGANVLTF. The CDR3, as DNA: TGCGCCAGCAGCCAAGGCAGGGCGAGCTCTGGGGCCAACGTCCTGACTTTC.

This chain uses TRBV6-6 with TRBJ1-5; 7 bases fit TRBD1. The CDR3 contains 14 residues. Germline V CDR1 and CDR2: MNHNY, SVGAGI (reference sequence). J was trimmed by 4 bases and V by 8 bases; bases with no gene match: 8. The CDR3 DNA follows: TGTGCCAGCCAACAACAGGGGATTAATCAGCCCCAGCATTTT. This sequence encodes CASQQQGINQPQHF.

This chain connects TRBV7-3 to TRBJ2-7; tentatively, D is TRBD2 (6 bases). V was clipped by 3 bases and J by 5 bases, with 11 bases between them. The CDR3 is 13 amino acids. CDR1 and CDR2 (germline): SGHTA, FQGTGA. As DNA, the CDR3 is TGTGCCAGCAGCTTCGGGACTGACGACGAGCAGTACTTC. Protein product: CASSFGTDDEQYF.

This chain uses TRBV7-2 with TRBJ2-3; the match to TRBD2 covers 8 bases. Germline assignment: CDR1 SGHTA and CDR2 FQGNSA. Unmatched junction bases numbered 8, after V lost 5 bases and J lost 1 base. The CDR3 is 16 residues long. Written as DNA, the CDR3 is TGTGCCAGCAGCCTATCGACTAGCGACTGCACAGATACGCAGTATTTT. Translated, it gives CASSLSTSDCTDTQYF.

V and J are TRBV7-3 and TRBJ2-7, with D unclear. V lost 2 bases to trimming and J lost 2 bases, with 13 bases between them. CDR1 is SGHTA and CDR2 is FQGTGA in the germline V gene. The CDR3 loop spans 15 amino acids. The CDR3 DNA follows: TGTGCCAGCAGCTTATCAAGGAGTCCCCCCTACGAGCAGTACTTC. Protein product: CASSLSRSPPYEQYF. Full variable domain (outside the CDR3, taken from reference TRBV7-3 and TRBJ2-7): GAGVSQTPSNKVTEKGKYVELRCDPISGHTALYWYRQSLGQGPEFLIYFQGTGAADDSGLPNDRFFAVRPEGSVSTLKIQRTERGDSAVYLCASSLSRSPPYEQYFGPGTRLTVT.

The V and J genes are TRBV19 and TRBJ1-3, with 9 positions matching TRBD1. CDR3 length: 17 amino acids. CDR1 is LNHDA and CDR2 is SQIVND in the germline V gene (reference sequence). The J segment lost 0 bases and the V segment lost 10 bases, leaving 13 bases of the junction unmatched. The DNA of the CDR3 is TGTGCCACCTCTCCGGGACAGGGTGCGTACTCTGGAAACACCATATATTTT. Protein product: CATSPGQGAYSGNTIYF.

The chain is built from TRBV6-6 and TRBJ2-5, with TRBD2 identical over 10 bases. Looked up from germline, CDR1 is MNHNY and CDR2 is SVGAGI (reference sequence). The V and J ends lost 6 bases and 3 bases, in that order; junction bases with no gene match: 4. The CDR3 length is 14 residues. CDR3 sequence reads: CASSPGLAEETQYF. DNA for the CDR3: TGTGCCAGCAGCCCCGGACTAGCGGAAGAGACCCAGTACTTC.

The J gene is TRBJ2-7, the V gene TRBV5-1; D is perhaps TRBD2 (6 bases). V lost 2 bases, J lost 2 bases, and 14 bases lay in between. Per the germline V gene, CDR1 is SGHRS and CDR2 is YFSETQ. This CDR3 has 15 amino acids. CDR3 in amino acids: CASSFPGLAPYEQYF. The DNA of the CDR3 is TGCGCCAGCAGCTTTCCGGGACTTGCCCCCTACGAGCAGTACTTC.

The CDR3 loop reads CASSRLPGQGTHEQYF. The CDR3 DNA is TGTGCCAGTAGTCGACTTCCGGGACAGGGTACCCACGAGCAGTACTTC. The chain combines TRBV19 with TRBJ2-7, with 9 bases identical to TRBD1. The V gene's germline CDR1 is LNHDA and CDR2 SQIVND (reference sequence). The CDR3 extends over 16 amino acids. The junction had 13 bases not matched to a gene; V was cut back by 5 bases and J by 5 bases. The full variable domain, its missing parts supplied by reference TRBV19 and TRBJ2-7, is DGGITQSPKYLFRKEGQNVTLSCEQNLNHDAMYWYRQDPGQGLRLIYYSQIVNDFQKGDIAEGYSVSREKKESFPLTVTSAQKNPTAFYLCASSRLPGQGTHEQYFGPGTRLTVT.

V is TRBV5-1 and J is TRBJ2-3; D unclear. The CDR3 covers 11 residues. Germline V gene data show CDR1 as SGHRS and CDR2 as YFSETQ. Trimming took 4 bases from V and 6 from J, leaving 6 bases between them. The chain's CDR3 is CASSARDTQYF. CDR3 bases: TGCGCCAGCAGCGCACGGGATACGCAGTATTTT.

The CDR3 reads CSVVGDSYEQYF. The CDR3 nucleotides read TGCAGCGTGGTAGGGGACTCCTACGAGCAGTACTTC. This sequence joins TRBV29-1 and TRBJ2-7; possibly TRBD1 for D (5 bases). The germline V gene encodes CDR1 SQVTM and CDR2 ANQGSEA. The CDR3 loop spans 12 amino acids. The V end was cut by 6 bases, the J end by 0 bases, with 9 bases between.

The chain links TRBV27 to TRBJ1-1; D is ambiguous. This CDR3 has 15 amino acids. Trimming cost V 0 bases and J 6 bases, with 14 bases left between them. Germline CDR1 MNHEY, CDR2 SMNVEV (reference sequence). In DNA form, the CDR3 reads TGTGCCAGCAGTTTATCGGGCACTGCCGCCTCTGAAGCTTTCTTT. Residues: CASSLSGTAASEAFF.

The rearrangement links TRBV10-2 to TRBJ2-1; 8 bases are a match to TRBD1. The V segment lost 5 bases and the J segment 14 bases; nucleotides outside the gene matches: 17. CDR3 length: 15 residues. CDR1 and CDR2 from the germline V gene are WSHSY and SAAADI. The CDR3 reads CASSWDTGTGGSEFF. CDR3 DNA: TGCGCCAGCAGTTGGGATACCGGGACAGGAGGATCGGAGTTCTTC.

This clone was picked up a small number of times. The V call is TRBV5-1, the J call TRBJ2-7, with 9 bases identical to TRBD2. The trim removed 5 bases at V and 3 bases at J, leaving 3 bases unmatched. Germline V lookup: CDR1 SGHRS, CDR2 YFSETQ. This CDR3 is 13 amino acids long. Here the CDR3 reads CASSLTSGYEQYF. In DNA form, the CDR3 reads TGCGCCAGCAGTTTGACTAGCGGCTACGAGCAGTACTTC. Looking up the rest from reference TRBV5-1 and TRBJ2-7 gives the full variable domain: KAGVTQTPRYLIKTRGQQVTLSCSPISGHRSVSWYQQTPGQGLQFLFEYFSETQRNKGNFPGRFSGRQFSNSRSEMNVSTLELGDSALYLCASSLTSGYEQYFGPGTRLTVT.